Described below is a single TCR beta chain sequence and its context. The antigen is not known. The record originates from a study of monozygotic twins with cystic fibrosis. Study-level results: Low clonality (median roughly 0.0095) suggested a mostly naive repertoire. Monozygotic CF twins shared more identical nucleotide clonotypes than unrelated patients. Age, concordance and disease severity did not associate with shared CDR3 numbers. J usage was most co-twin-similar in 8 of 16 pairs, V in 13.

The CDR3 length is 13 residues. Germline V CDR1 and CDR2: KGHSH, LQKENI. After removal of 6 bases from V and 7 bases from J, the junction contained 5 bases not matched to a gene. Measured with immunoSEQ multiplex PCR; TCRdb has only the in-frame clones, and not every one. The repertoire includes around 35,000 clones, over 75% of them detected once, and roughly 1.5% sits in the top ten. The rearrangement links TRBV18 to TRBJ2-5; 10 bases are a match to TRBD2. The TCR sequence derives from a girl aged 2-10 years with cystic fibrosis. Sequencing was done on a sample of blood. CDR3 sequence reads: CASSAGTSVTQYF. DNA for the CDR3: TGTGCCAGCTCTGCCGGGACTAGCGTGACCCAGTACTTC.